The entry that follows covers one TCR beta chain sequence. Its specificity is not known. The sample originates from a study of cytomegalovirus exposure and HLA in healthy donors. Study-level results: Fewer N-insertions than the roughly 670-donor mean were reportedly shown by an Asian-associated ancestry cluster in a later analysis.

With 6 bases removed from V and 3 bases from J, the gap between germline ends came to 13 bases. Germline lookup yields CDR1 SGHRS and CDR2 YFSETQ. The CDR3 runs 13 residues. Primers included in the PCR were 60 Vbeta and 13 Jbeta primers. Assay used: immunoSEQ multiplex PCR; TCRdb lists only in-frame clones, some missing. The sample has about 240,000 clones, around 81% seen once. This TCR was sampled from a woman aged 55 to 70 in good health and CMV-seropositive. Specimen: PBMCs. V is TRBV5-1 and J is TRBJ2-7, with a possible D match to TRBD2 (5 bases). The DNA for the CDR3 is TGCGCCAGCATGGAGGACCCCCTCTACGAGCAGTACTTC. Translating gives CASMEDPLYEQYF. The full variable domain, its missing parts supplied by reference TRBV5-1 and TRBJ2-7, is KAGVTQTPRYLIKTRGQQVTLSCSPISGHRSVSWYQQTPGQGLQFLFEYFSETQRNKGNFPGRFSGRQFSNSRSEMNVSTLELGDSALYLCASMEDPLYEQYFGPGTRLTVT.